The 2 T cell receptor beta chains reported below all come from one sample, sequenced in a study of early T cells in non-severe SARS-CoV-2 infection. TCRdb reprocessed the 5' RACE reads via MiXCR and lists one record per CDR3 protein. The data contain roughly 43,000 distinct CDR3 sequences, roughly 23% of them seen just once; the ten biggest clones take up around 5%. The material sequenced was whole blood, taken at baseline. The receptors originated from an adult who was a healthcare worker with PCR-confirmed SARS-CoV-2 infection or an uninfected control (not recorded which).

The chain carries TRBV12-3 or TRBV12-4 and TRBJ1-5; D is possibly TRBD1 (5 bases). With 0 bases removed from V and 0 bases from J, the gap between germline ends came to 6 bases. This CDR3 has 15 residues. This CDR3 is CASSLAGTSNQPQHF. The DNA for the CDR3 is TGTGCCAGCAGTTTAGCTGGGACTAGCAATCAGCCCCAGCATTTT.

This clonotype was counted ten times or more. The chain is built from TRBV10-2 and TRBJ1-1, with 9 bases fitting TRBD1. Germline CDR1 reads WSHSY; CDR2 reads SAAADI. The CDR3 runs 15 residues. V shed 5 bases, J shed 0 bases, and the junction held 4 bases outside the gene matches. The DNA for the CDR3 is TGCGCCAGCAGTCCCCGGACAGGGGTGAACACTGAAGCTTTCTTT. Translation: CASSPRTGVNTEAFF.